The following is a T cell receptor beta chain sequence with its context. As yet, its antigen is unknown. This specimen belongs to a study of lymphopenia after photon versus proton radiotherapy. The protocol was immunoSEQ multiplex PCR, while the TCRdb copy is restricted to in-frame clones and leaves out a portion. This table holds around 29,000 clones, approximately 90% found once. Study-wide results and caveats: Proton therapy kept repertoires fairly stable, unlike photons, which gained effector/memory cells. After lymphocyte nadir, photon-treated repertoires showed oligoclonal expansion, especially CD8+ Temra.

This clonotype was sampled from a woman in her sixties with cholangiocarcinoma. Some clones in this sample may be carry-over from other donors' samples. Sequenced material: peripheral blood, taken from a patient treated with proton-based radiotherapy.

The CDR3 is CASSLSEGTEAFF. CDR3 coding DNA: TGTGCCAGCAGCTTAAGCGAGGGGACTGAAGCTTTCTTT. This chain connects TRBV11-2 to TRBJ1-1; weak D call: TRBD1 (5 bases). The length of the CDR3 is 13 residues. Trimming removed 2 bases from V and 5 bases from J, with 9 bases in between. The germline V gene encodes CDR1 SGHAT and CDR2 FQNNGV.